What follows describes a single T cell receptor beta chain. What it binds is unknown. This entry belongs to a study of Ad26.COV2.S vaccination and SARS-CoV-2 variants. Overall study: Sample donor was a member of the COV1001 Ad26.COV2.S trial arm.

The method was immunoSEQ multiplex PCR; TCRdb's version includes in-frame clones alone and lacks a portion of them. The data show approximately 400,000 clones, around 83% seen once. This sample's treatment: over 15 received Ad26.COV2.S at low or high dose, single or two shots; about 5 received placebo; per-sample allocation not given. Day 63 after the first injection of vaccine or placebo was the sampling time. The sample came from a Boston adult aged 18-55 years. The ends lost 0 bases at V and 3 bases at J; junction bases unmatched: 5. Germline V gene lookup returns CDR1 LGHDT and CDR2 YNNKEL (reference sequence). The length of the CDR3 is 17 residues. Overall study results and limits: Marked by substantial breadth, spike-specific CD8+ and CD4+ T cell responses were reportedly seen after vaccination.

The rearrangement uses TRBV3-1 (or the pseudogene TRBV3-2) and TRBJ2-1; TRBD2 agrees at 10 bases. Source: peripheral blood, taken in a trial of Ad26.COV2.S vaccine versus placebo. The source is a person between 18 and 59 years old who received the Ad26.COV2.S COVID-19 vaccine or a placebo. The CDR3 nucleotides are TGTGCCAGCAGCCAAGATATAGCGGGGGGCGTCTACAATGAGCAGTTCTTC. Translation gives CASSQDIAGGVYNEQFF.